The 10 T cell receptor beta chains reported below all come from one sample, sequenced in a study of blood T cell repertoires in COVID-19. Repertoires were generated with immunoSEQ multiplex PCR, while TCRdb's copy carries only in-frame clones and drops some. The sample carries some 400,000 clones, 85% to 90% recorded once. Sequences were obtained from PBMCs or T cells enriched from blood (not recorded which). Source of these receptors: a woman in her twenties or thirties who had recovered from COVID-19.

CDR3 DNA: TGTGCCAGCAGTGATCCGTGGGGACAGGGCGCTGCGAACACTGAAGCTTTCTTT. Protein sequence: CASSDPWGQGAANTEAFF. This chain joins TRBV2 and TRBJ1-1, with 9 positions matching TRBD1. The CDR3 length is 18 residues. Per the germline V gene, CDR1 is SNHLY and CDR2 is FYNNEI. The V segment lost 3 bases and the J segment 1 base; nucleotides outside the gene matches: 12.

The count of this clone is one. The gene calls are TRBV3-1 (or the pseudogene TRBV3-2) and TRBJ1-1; possible D gene TRBD1, 5 bases. This CDR3 spans 13 amino acids. The germline V and J ends were trimmed by 7 bases and 4 bases, with 13 bases remaining between them. Germline V CDR1 and CDR2: LGHDT, YNNKEL (reference sequence). The CDR3 sequence: CASTTPGGTEAFF. In DNA form, the CDR3 reads TGTGCCAGCACCACCCCGGGGGGCACTGAAGCTTTCTTT.

This chain connects TRBV5-4 to TRBJ1-6; D may be TRBD1 (6 bases). The CDR3 is 18 residues long. Germline V gene lookup returns CDR1 SGHNT and CDR2 YYREEE (reference sequence). The germline V and J ends were trimmed by 2 bases and 7 bases, with 22 bases remaining between them. This chain's CDR3 is CASSFRRDIFSGNSPLHF. CDR3 sequence (DNA): TGTGCCAGCAGCTTTCGTCGGGACATCTTTTCGGGGAATTCACCCCTCCACTTT.

The rearrangement links TRBV19 to TRBJ1-2, with TRBD1 as a possible D gene (6 bases). Germline V gene sequence: CDR1 LNHDA, CDR2 SQIVND (reference sequence). V lost 3 bases and J lost 5, with 13 bases in between. The CDR3 has 14 residues. The CDR3 sequence is CASSITGIAYGYTF. CDR3 DNA sequence: TGTGCCAGTAGTATTACAGGGATAGCATATGGCTACACCTTC.

This chain joins TRBV9 and TRBJ2-7, with 9 nucleotides matching TRBD1. There are 14 residues in the CDR3. Germline lookup yields CDR1 SGDLS and CDR2 YYNGEE. The trim removed 0 bases at V and 5 bases at J, leaving 3 bases unmatched. The CDR3 DNA is TGTGCCAGCAGCGTAGGGGACAGGGTCAACGAGCAGTACTTC. It specifies CASSVGDRVNEQYF.

The genes are TRBV7-2 and TRBJ2-3; 10 positions match TRBD1. Germline lookup yields CDR1 SGHTA and CDR2 FQGNSA. Trimming removed 0 bases from V and 5 bases from J; junction bases left unmatched: 5. The CDR3 runs 16 residues. The DNA for the CDR3 is TGTGCCAGCAGCTTAGCCGGGACAGGGGTGGGAGATACGCAGTATTTT. It is translated as CASSLAGTGVGDTQYF.

CDR3: CASSPPQNNSPLHF. The CDR3 DNA sequence: TGTGCCAGCAGCCCCCCCCAAAATAATTCACCCCTCCACTTT. V usage is TRBV7-8 and J usage is TRBJ1-6, with D hard to call. The CDR3 contains 14 residues. V was clipped by 5 bases and J by 5 bases, with 10 bases between them. The germline V gene has CDR1 SGHVS and CDR2 FQNEAQ.

This chain connects TRBV25-1 to TRBJ1-6; D remains ambiguous. V gave up 0 bases and J gave up 6 bases, with 6 bases separating them. CDR1 and CDR2 (germline): MGHDK, SYGVNS. The CDR3 covers 14 residues. The CDR3 DNA reads as TGTGCCAGCAGTGAATATAGAACTAATTCACCCCTCCACTTT. This encodes CASSEYRTNSPLHF. Full variable domain (remainder filled in from reference TRBV25-1 and TRBJ1-6): EADIYQTPRYLVIGTGKKITLECSQTMGHDKMYWYQQDPGMELHLIHYSYGVNSTEKGDLSSESTVSRIRTEHFPLTLESARPSHTSQYLCASSEYRTNSPLHFGNGTRLTVT.

J is TRBJ2-7 and V is TRBV29-1, with TRBD2 identical over 9 bases. Trimming took 6 bases from V and 4 from J; bases not matched to a gene: 4. The CDR3 spans 12 residues. Germline CDR1 SQVTM, CDR2 ANQGSEA. The DNA for the CDR3 is TGCAGCGTGTTAGCGGGAGAGTACGAGCAGTACTTC. The encoded protein is CSVLAGEYEQYF.

V usage is TRBV5-1 and J usage is TRBJ2-2; tentatively, D is TRBD2 (6 bases). Germline V gene lookup returns CDR1 SGHRS and CDR2 YFSETQ. The CDR3 is made up of 15 amino acids. V lost 2 bases to trimming and J lost 3 bases, with 11 bases between them. CDR3 protein: CASSFSGGDTGELFF. The DNA of the CDR3 is TGCGCCAGCAGCTTTAGCGGAGGCGACACCGGGGAGCTGTTTTTT. Variable domain in full (rest from reference TRBV5-1 and TRBJ2-2): KAGVTQTPRYLIKTRGQQVTLSCSPISGHRSVSWYQQTPGQGLQFLFEYFSETQRNKGNFPGRFSGRQFSNSRSEMNVSTLELGDSALYLCASSFSGGDTGELFFGEGSRLTVL.